This T cell receptor beta chain was recovered during a study of T cell responses to AZD1222 COVID-19 vaccine. Study information: Investigators merged groups given second doses at roughly 4 or roughly 12 weeks. Regarding the study as a whole: Sampled repertoires all dated from after the peak T cell response. Baseline serostatus was positive in only a handful of AZD1222 recipients. Compared with day 0, the breadth and depth of the Spike-specific TCR repertoire rose significantly after two doses of AZD1222.

Here immunoSEQ multiplex PCR was the method, and the copy in TCRdb shows in-frame clones only, minus some. The sample has approximately 180,000 clones; more than 90% are singletons. Concerning this clone: Its antigen is undetermined.

CDR1 SEHNR and CDR2 FQNEAQ come from the germline V gene (reference sequence). The CDR3 is 17 residues long. Trimming cost V 0 bases and J 2 bases; bases outside gene matches: 5. The input for sequencing was peripheral blood, taken on day 0 of AZD1222 vaccination. The J gene is TRBJ2-1, the V gene TRBV7-9; 9 bases are a match to TRBD1. The source of this sequence is an adult in good health. CDR3 sequence reads: CASSLALQGAAYNEQFF. CDR3 DNA: TGTGCCAGCAGCTTAGCTCTACAGGGGGCGGCCTACAATGAGCAGTTCTTC.